The entry below gives a single T cell receptor (beta chain) sequence along with its context. V shed 3 bases, J shed 0 bases, and the junction held 10 bases outside the gene matches. The CDR3 extends over 17 amino acids. Germline CDR1 SGDLS, CDR2 YYNGEE. The data stem from a study of cytomegalovirus exposure and HLA in healthy donors. Use of 60 Vbeta and 13 Jbeta primers characterized the PCR. The method was immunoSEQ multiplex PCR; TCRdb's version includes in-frame clones alone and lacks a portion of them. The sample consists of 75,000 to 90,000 clones, over 60% of them appearing once. Sequencing used PBMCs. The gene calls are TRBV9 and TRBJ2-3, with 7 bases matching TRBD1. The sequence was obtained from a woman aged 40 to 50 in good health and CMV-seropositive. The DNA of the CDR3 is TGTGCCAGCAGCGGAGGAGGACAGGTCATTAGCACAGATACGCAGTATTTT. Protein: CASSGGGQVISTDTQYF.